This T cell receptor (beta chain) was found in a study of technical replicates of blood from a few donors (dated by TCRdb to between 2016 and 2019). With regard to this clone: Its antigen is currently not known. No clone much larger than this one lies a single base away; base qualities are absent.

V gives up 5 bases and J gives up 0 bases, and the segment between their germline ends measures 8 bases. Per the germline V gene, MGHDK is the CDR1 and SYGVNS is the CDR2. CDR3 length: 14 amino acids, cysteine to phenylalanine. The read is trimmed to its CDR3 DNA, 42 bases read in frame from base 1. To prepare the library, the immunoSEQ multiplex PCR assay was applied. In TCRdb, the immuneACCESS table is reduced to in-frame sequences with V and J assigned. These tables do not hold every clone; where another copy was compared, an unresolved V gene accounts for under half, and the others remain unexplained. The sample contains tens of thousands of clones, around 94% of them found a single time. The ten biggest clones cover about 0.37% of the sample.

The sample was T cells isolated from PBMCs. The receptor comes from a human donor in good health. The chain was built from TRBV25-1 and TRBJ1-3, with no confidently assigned D gene. The nucleotide sequence reads as follows: TGTGCCAGCAGTAGCATTAACTCTGGAAACACCATATATTTT. Its amino acids are CASSSINSGNTIYF.